The rows below give T cell receptor beta chains drawn from one sample of a study of spatial heterogeneity in lung cancer. Each CDR3 protein gets one entry after TCRdb re-called the 5' RACE reads with MiXCR. The sample carries roughly 23,000 distinct CDR3 sequences, approximately 4.8% recorded once. This specimen was lung tumor tissue, taken at surgery. The receptors were sampled from a male donor with early-stage non-small cell lung cancer. Each CDR3 is given with its conserved first and last residue. Fields, in order: J gene, D gene, clone size, V gene, CDR3 protein, CDR3 DNA. A D gene is named only where the DNA matches it firmly. The size of a clone is reported for some rows only, either as once, few or many, or as a class for expanded clones.

J gene: TRBJ2-2; D gene: TRBD2; clone size: many; V gene: TRBV9; CDR3 protein: CASGSGTSHTGELFF; CDR3 DNA: TGTGCCAGCGGATCCGGGACTAGCCACACCGGGGAGCTGTTTTTT
J gene: TRBJ1-1; D gene: NA; clone size: NA; V gene: TRBV7-6; CDR3 protein: CASSARQDLLSEAFF; CDR3 DNA: TGTGCCAGCAGCGCACGACAGGACCTGTTAAGTGAAGCTTTCTTT
J gene: TRBJ1-6; D gene: NA; clone size: many; V gene: TRBV27; CDR3 protein: CASWEGRSNSPLHF; CDR3 DNA: TGTGCCAGCTGGGAAGGGAGGTCGAATTCACCCCTCCACTTT
J gene: TRBJ1-4; D gene: NA; clone size: many; V gene: TRBV4-2; CDR3 protein: CASSLGGEEQLFF; CDR3 DNA: TGTGCCAGCAGCCTAGGGGGGGAGGAGCAACTGTTTTTT
J gene: TRBJ2-7; D gene: NA; clone size: many; V gene: TRBV12-2; CDR3 protein: CASRPWGGGKQYF; CDR3 DNA: TGTGCAAGTCGCCCTTGGGGCGGGGGCAAGCAGTACTTC
J gene: TRBJ1-5; D gene: TRBD1; clone size: many; V gene: TRBV4-2; CDR3 protein: CASSQTDRAYSNQPQHF; CDR3 DNA: TGTGCCAGCAGTCAAACCGACAGGGCATATAGCAATCAGCCCCAGCATTTT
J gene: TRBJ2-1; D gene: NA; clone size: NA; V gene: TRBV18; CDR3 protein: CASSPVPYNEQFF; CDR3 DNA: TGTGCCAGCTCACCGGTCCCCTACAATGAGCAGTTCTTC
J gene: TRBJ2-1; D gene: TRBD1; clone size: many; V gene: TRBV20-1; CDR3 protein: CSAIRGQMTGEQFF; CDR3 DNA: TGCAGTGCTATTAGGGGGCAGATGACTGGTGAGCAGTTCTTC
J gene: TRBJ2-5; D gene: TRBD1; clone size: NA; V gene: TRBV6-5; CDR3 protein: CASSTGQGRGQETQYF; CDR3 DNA: TGTGCCAGCAGTACGGGACAGGGACGGGGGCAAGAGACCCAGTACTTC
J gene: TRBJ2-1; D gene: NA; clone size: many; V gene: TRBV6-2/TRBV6-3; CDR3 protein: CASSYLFLSYNEQFF; CDR3 DNA: TGTGCCAGCAGTTACCTTTTCCTCTCCTACAATGAGCAGTTCTTC
J gene: TRBJ1-1; D gene: NA; clone size: few; V gene: TRBV12-3/TRBV12-4; CDR3 protein: CASSFYRLNTEAFF; CDR3 DNA: TGTGCCAGCAGTTTTTACAGGCTGAACACTGAAGCTTTCTTT
J gene: TRBJ1-5; D gene: NA; clone size: NA; V gene: TRBV7-2; CDR3 protein: CASSSSVGNQPQHF; CDR3 DNA: TGTGCCAGCAGCTCGAGTGTTGGCAATCAGCCCCAGCATTTT
J gene: TRBJ1-4; D gene: TRBD1; clone size: many; V gene: TRBV20-1; CDR3 protein: CSAAGGDRGIGFEKLFF; CDR3 DNA: TGCAGTGCAGCAGGAGGGGACAGGGGAATAGGGTTTGAAAAACTGTTTTTT
J gene: TRBJ2-1; D gene: TRBD1; clone size: many; V gene: TRBV4-3; CDR3 protein: CASSHTSGGYEQFF; CDR3 DNA: TGCGCCAGCAGCCATACCTCAGGGGGCTATGAGCAGTTCTTC
J gene: TRBJ2-5; D gene: NA; clone size: many; V gene: TRBV9; CDR3 protein: CASSVGGTQYF; CDR3 DNA: TGTGCCAGCAGCGTAGGGGGGACCCAGTACTTC
J gene: TRBJ2-1; D gene: NA; clone size: many; V gene: TRBV7-8; CDR3 protein: CASSLAGPGREQFF; CDR3 DNA: TGTGCCAGCAGCTTAGCGGGGCCCGGTAGGGAGCAGTTCTTC
J gene: TRBJ2-5; D gene: TRBD2; clone size: many; V gene: TRBV3-1; CDR3 protein: CASSPSLAGETQYF; CDR3 DNA: TGTGCCAGCAGCCCGTCTTTAGCGGGGGAGACCCAGTACTTC
J gene: TRBJ2-1; D gene: TRBD2; clone size: many; V gene: TRBV20-1; CDR3 protein: CSAGVASGGTYNEQFF; CDR3 DNA: TGCAGTGCTGGGGTGGCTAGCGGGGGTACCTACAATGAGCAGTTCTTC
J gene: TRBJ2-5; D gene: TRBD1; clone size: NA; V gene: TRBV5-4; CDR3 protein: CASSFPGQGARETQYF; CDR3 DNA: TGTGCCAGCAGCTTTCCGGGACAGGGGGCCCGAGAGACCCAGTACTTC
J gene: TRBJ2-7; D gene: NA; clone size: many; V gene: TRBV25-1; CDR3 protein: CASSAPPAYEQYF; CDR3 DNA: TGTGCCAGCAGTGCCCCCCCGGCATACGAGCAGTACTTC
J gene: TRBJ2-1; D gene: NA; clone size: few; V gene: TRBV19; CDR3 protein: CASSKEQTDYNEQFF; CDR3 DNA: TGTGCCAGTAGCAAAGAGCAGACCGACTACAATGAGCAGTTCTTC
J gene: TRBJ2-3; D gene: NA; clone size: medium-sized; V gene: TRBV27; CDR3 protein: CASSSLTRVTHTQYF; CDR3 DNA: TGTGCCAGCAGTTCCCTAACGCGGGTTACTCATACGCAGTATTTT
J gene: TRBJ2-7; D gene: NA; clone size: medium-sized; V gene: TRBV6-6; CDR3 protein: CASIGRILSYEQYF; CDR3 DNA: TGTGCCAGCATCGGCCGGATACTTTCCTACGAGCAGTACTTC
J gene: TRBJ2-7; D gene: NA; clone size: once; V gene: TRBV7-2; CDR3 protein: CASSIGSSSYEQYF; CDR3 DNA: TGTGCCAGCAGCATCGGGTCCTCCTCCTACGAGCAGTACTTC
J gene: TRBJ1-2; D gene: NA; clone size: many; V gene: TRBV3-1; CDR3 protein: CASSPDRFNGYTF; CDR3 DNA: TGTGCCAGCAGTCCTGACAGGTTTAATGGCTACACCTTC
J gene: TRBJ2-5; D gene: TRBD2; clone size: many; V gene: TRBV6-6; CDR3 protein: CASKRLAGSGETQYF; CDR3 DNA: TGTGCCAGCAAAAGATTAGCGGGGTCGGGTGAGACCCAGTACTTC
J gene: TRBJ2-7; D gene: TRBD1; clone size: NA; V gene: TRBV7-6; CDR3 protein: CASSSRDRRYEQYF; CDR3 DNA: TGTGCCAGCAGCTCACGGGACAGGAGATACGAGCAGTACTTC
J gene: TRBJ2-6; D gene: NA; clone size: many; V gene: TRBV7-2; CDR3 protein: CASTPRWRGANVLTF; CDR3 DNA: TGTGCCAGCACCCCGAGGTGGAGAGGGGCCAACGTCCTGACTTTC
J gene: TRBJ2-4; D gene: NA; clone size: NA; V gene: TRBV14; CDR3 protein: CASSQEVGSGIAKNIQYF; CDR3 DNA: TGTGCCAGCAGCCAAGAGGTTGGGAGCGGTATAGCCAAAAACATTCAGTACTTC
J gene: TRBJ1-3; D gene: TRBD1; clone size: many; V gene: TRBV7-9; CDR3 protein: CASSTGQGGLSGNTIYF; CDR3 DNA: TGTGCCAGCAGCACGGGACAGGGGGGACTCTCTGGAAACACCATATATTTT
J gene: TRBJ2-3; D gene: NA; clone size: many; V gene: TRBV28; CDR3 protein: CASSLKDTQYF; CDR3 DNA: TGTGCCAGCAGTTTAAAAGATACGCAGTATTTT
J gene: TRBJ1-2; D gene: TRBD1; clone size: many; V gene: TRBV6-1; CDR3 protein: CASSEEPGGYGYTF; CDR3 DNA: TGTGCCAGCAGTGAAGAACCAGGGGGATATGGCTACACCTTC
J gene: TRBJ2-2; D gene: TRBD1; clone size: many; V gene: TRBV4-2; CDR3 protein: CASSQERLKGALNGELFF; CDR3 DNA: TGTGCCAGCAGCCAAGAGAGGTTAAAGGGGGCGTTAAACGGGGAGCTGTTTTTT
J gene: TRBJ2-5; D gene: NA; clone size: many; V gene: TRBV7-6; CDR3 protein: CASSRGIQETQYF; CDR3 DNA: TGTGCCAGCAGCCGCGGGATCCAAGAGACCCAGTACTTC
J gene: TRBJ1-5; D gene: NA; clone size: many; V gene: TRBV7-2; CDR3 protein: CASSPQTDQPQHF; CDR3 DNA: TGTGCCAGCAGCCCCCAGACAGATCAGCCCCAGCATTTT
J gene: TRBJ1-1; D gene: TRBD1; clone size: many; V gene: TRBV6-1; CDR3 protein: CAGSKRQGYWEAFF; CDR3 DNA: TGTGCCGGCAGTAAGAGACAGGGGTATTGGGAAGCTTTCTTT
J gene: TRBJ1-2; D gene: NA; clone size: once; V gene: TRBV19; CDR3 protein: CASSMGRPSLTF; CDR3 DNA: TGTGCCAGTAGTATGGGCAGGCCTTCGCTTACCTTC